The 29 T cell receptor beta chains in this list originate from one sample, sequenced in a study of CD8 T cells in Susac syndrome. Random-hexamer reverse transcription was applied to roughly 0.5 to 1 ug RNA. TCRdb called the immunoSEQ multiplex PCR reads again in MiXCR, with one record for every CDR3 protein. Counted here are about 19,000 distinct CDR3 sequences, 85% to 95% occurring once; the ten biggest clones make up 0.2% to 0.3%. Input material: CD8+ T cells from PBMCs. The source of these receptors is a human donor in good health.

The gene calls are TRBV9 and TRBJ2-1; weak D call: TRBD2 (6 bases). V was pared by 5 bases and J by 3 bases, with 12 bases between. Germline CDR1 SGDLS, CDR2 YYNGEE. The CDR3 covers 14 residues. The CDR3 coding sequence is TGTGCCAGCAGTACCGGGACTTACTACAATGAGCAGTTCTTC. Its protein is CASSTGTYYNEQFF.

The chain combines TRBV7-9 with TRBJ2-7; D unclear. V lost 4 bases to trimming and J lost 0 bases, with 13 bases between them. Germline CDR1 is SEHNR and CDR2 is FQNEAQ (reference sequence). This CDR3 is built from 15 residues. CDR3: CASSSTRGGSYEQYV. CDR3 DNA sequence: TGTGCCAGCAGCTCTACCCGCGGCGGCTCCTACGAGCAGTACGTC.

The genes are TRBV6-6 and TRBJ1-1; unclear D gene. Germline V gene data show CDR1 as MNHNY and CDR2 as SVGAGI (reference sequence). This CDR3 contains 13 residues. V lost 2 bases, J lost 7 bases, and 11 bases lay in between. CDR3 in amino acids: CASSYQLGSEAFF. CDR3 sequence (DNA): TGTGCCAGCAGTTACCAGTTGGGAAGTGAAGCTTTCTTT.

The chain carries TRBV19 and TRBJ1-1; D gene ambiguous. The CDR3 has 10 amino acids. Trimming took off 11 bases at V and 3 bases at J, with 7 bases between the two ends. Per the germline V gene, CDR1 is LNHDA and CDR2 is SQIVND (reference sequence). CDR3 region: CAGSDTEAFF. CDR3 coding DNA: TGTGCCGGTTCGGACACTGAAGCTTTCTTT.

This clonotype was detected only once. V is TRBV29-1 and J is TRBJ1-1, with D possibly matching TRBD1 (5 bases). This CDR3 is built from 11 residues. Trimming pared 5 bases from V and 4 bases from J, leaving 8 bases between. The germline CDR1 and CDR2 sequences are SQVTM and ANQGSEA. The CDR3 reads CSVRGGTEAFF. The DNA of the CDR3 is TGCAGCGTTCGGGGCGGCACTGAAGCTTTCTTT.

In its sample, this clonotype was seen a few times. CDR3 in DNA: TGTGCCAGTTCGGACACTGAAGCTTTCTTT. As protein: CASSDTEAFF. The chain employs TRBV19 and TRBJ1-1; no clear D. The CDR3 has 10 amino acids. The V and J ends lost 8 bases and 3 bases respectively, with 4 bases between them. Looked up from germline, CDR1 is LNHDA and CDR2 is SQIVND (reference sequence).

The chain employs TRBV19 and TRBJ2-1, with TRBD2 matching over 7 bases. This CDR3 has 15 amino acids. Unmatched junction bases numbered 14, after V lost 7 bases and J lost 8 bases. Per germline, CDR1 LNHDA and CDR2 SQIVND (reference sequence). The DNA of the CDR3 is TGTGCCAGTACCCTGACCCCGCTGGGGGGGGATGAGCAGTTCTTC. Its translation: CASTLTPLGGDEQFF.

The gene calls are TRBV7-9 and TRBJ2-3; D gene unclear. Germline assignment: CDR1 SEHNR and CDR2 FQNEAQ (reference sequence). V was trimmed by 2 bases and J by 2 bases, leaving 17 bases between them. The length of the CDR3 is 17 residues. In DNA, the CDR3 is TGTGCCAGCAGCTTATTCGGTGGGGATAGGTCCACAGATACGCAGTATTTT. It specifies CASSLFGGDRSTDTQYF.

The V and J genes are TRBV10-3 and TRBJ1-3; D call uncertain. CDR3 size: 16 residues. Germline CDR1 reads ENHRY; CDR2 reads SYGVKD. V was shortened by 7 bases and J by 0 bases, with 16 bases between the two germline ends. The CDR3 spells CAIIRSVYPSGNTIYF. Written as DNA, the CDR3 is TGTGCCATCATCCGATCGGTTTACCCCTCTGGAAACACCATATATTTT.

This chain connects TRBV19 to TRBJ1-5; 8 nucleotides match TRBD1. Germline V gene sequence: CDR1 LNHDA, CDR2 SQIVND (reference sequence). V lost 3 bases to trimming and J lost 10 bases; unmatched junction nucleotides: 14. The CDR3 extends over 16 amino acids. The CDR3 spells CASSMGTGSGINPQHF. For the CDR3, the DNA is TGTGCCAGTAGTATGGGGACAGGCTCAGGAATCAATCCCCAGCATTTT.

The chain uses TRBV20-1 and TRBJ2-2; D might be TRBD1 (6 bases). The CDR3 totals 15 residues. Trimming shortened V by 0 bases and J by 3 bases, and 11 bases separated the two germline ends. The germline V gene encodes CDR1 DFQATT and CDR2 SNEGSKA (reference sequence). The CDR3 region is CSARDLRTDTGELFF. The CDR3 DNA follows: TGCAGTGCTAGAGATCTTCGGACAGACACCGGGGAGCTGTTTTTT.

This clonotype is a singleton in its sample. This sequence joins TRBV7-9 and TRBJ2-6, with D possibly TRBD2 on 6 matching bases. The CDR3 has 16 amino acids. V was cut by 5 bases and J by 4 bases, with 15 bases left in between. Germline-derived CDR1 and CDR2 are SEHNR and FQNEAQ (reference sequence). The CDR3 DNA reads TGTGCCAGCAGCGACGTGGGGGGAGCCGGGGCCAACGTCCTGACTTTC. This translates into CASSDVGGAGANVLTF.

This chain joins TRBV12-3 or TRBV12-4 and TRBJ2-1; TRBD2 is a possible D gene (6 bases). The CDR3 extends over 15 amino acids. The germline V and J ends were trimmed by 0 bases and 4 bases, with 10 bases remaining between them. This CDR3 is CASSLAGGVYNEQFF. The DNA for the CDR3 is TGTGCCAGCAGTTTAGCGGGAGGCGTTTACAATGAGCAGTTCTTC.

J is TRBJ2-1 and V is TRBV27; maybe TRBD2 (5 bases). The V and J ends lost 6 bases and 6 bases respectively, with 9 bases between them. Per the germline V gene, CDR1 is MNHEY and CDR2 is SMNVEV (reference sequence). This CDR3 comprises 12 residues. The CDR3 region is CASRRLANEQFF. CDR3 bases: TGTGCCAGCAGGAGGCTAGCCAATGAGCAGTTCTTC.

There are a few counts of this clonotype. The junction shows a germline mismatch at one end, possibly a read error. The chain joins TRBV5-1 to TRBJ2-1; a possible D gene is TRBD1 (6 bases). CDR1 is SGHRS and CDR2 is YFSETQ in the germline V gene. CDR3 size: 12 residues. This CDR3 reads CASSLGGNEQFF. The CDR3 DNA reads TGTGCCAGCAGTTTAGGGGGAAATGAGCAGTTCTTC.

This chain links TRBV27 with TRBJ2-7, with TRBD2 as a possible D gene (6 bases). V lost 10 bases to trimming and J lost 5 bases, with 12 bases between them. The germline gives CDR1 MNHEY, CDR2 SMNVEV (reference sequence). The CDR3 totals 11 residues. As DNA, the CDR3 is TGTGCCACCTCTACGGGGGACGAGCAGTACGTC. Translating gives CATSTGDEQYV.

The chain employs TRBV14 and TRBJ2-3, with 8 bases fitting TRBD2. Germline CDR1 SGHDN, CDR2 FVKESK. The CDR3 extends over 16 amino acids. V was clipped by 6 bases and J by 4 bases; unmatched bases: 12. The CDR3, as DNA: TGTGCCAGCAGACCACTAGCGGAAGGTGCTTCAGATACGCAGTATTTT. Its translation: CASRPLAEGASDTQYF.

CDR3 region: CASRQDKTEAFF. The CDR3 coding sequence is TGCGCCAGCAGACAGGACAAAACTGAAGCTTTCTTT. J is TRBJ1-1 and V is TRBV5-1, with a possible D match to TRBD1 (5 bases). V lost 5 bases and J 5 bases, leaving 10 bases between the germline ends. CDR1 is SGHRS, CDR2 YFSETQ, per germline. The CDR3 extends over 12 amino acids.

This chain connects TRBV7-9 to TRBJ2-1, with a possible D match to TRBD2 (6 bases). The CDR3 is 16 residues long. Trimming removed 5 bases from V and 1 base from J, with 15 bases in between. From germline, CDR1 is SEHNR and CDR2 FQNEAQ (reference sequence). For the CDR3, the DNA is TGTGCCAGCAGCCTCCCTTGGGGGAGGTCCTACAATGAGCAGTTCTTC. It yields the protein CASSLPWGRSYNEQFF. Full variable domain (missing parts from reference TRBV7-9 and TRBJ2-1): DTGVSQNPRHKITKRGQNVTFRCDPISEHNRLYWYRQTLGQGPEFLTYFQNEAQLEKSRLLSDRFSAERPKGSFSTLEIQRTEQGDSAMYLCASSLPWGRSYNEQFFGPGTRLTVL.

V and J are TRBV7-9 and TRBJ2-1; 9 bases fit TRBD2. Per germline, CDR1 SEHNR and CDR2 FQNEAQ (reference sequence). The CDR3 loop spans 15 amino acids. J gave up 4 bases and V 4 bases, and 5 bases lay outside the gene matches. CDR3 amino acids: CASSSTSGPYNEQFF. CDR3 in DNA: TGTGCCAGCAGCTCTACTAGCGGGCCGTACAATGAGCAGTTCTTC.

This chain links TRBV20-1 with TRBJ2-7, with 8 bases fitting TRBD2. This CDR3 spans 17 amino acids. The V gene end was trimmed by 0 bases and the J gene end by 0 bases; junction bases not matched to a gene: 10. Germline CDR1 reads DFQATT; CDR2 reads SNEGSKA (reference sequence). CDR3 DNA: TGCAGTGCTAGAGATCTCGGCGGGAGGCAACTCTCCTACGAGCAGTACTTC. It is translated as CSARDLGGRQLSYEQYF.

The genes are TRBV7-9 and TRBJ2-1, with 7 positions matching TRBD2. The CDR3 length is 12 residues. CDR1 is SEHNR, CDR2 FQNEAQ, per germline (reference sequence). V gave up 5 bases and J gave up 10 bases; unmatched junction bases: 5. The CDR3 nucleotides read TGTGCCAGCAGCCCCGGACTAGTCGAGCAGTTCTTC. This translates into CASSPGLVEQFF.

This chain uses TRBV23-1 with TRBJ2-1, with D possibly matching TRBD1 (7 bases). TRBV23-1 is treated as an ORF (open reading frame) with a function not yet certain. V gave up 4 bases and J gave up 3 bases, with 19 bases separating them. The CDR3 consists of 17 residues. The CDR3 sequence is CASSPAHQGGFYNEQFF. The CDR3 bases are TGCGCCAGCAGTCCGGCCCATCAGGGGGGCTTCTACAATGAGCAGTTCTTC.

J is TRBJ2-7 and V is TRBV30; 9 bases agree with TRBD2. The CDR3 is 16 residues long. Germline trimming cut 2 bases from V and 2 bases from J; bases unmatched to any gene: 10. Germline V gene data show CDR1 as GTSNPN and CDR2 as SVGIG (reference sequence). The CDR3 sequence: CAWSPGASGNAYEQYV. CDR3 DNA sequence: TGTGCCTGGAGTCCAGGGGCTAGCGGGAACGCCTACGAGCAGTACGTC.

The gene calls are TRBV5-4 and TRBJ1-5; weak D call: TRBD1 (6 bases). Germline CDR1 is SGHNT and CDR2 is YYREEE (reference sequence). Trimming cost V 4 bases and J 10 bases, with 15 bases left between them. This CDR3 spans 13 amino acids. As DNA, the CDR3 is TGTGCCAGCAGCCTCGGGCGGGGGGCCCCCCAGCATTTT. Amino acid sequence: CASSLGRGAPQHF.

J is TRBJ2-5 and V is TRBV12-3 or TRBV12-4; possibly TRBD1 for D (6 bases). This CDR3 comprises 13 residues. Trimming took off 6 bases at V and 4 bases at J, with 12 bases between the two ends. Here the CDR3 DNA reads TGTGCCAGCAGAGATCAGGGGTCAGAGACCCAGTACTTC. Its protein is CASRDQGSETQYF.

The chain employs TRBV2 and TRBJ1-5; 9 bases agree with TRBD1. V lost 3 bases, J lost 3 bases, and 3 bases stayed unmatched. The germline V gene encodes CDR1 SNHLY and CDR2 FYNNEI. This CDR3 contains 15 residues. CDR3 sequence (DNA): TGTGCCAGCAGTGAGGGACAGGGAAACAATCAGCCCCAGCATTTT. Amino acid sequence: CASSEGQGNNQPQHF.

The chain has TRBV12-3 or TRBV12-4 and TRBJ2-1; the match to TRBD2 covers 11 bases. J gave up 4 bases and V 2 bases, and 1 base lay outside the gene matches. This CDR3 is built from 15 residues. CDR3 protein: CASSLSSGRYNEQFF. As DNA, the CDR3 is TGTGCCAGCAGTTTATCTAGCGGGAGGTACAATGAGCAGTTCTTC.

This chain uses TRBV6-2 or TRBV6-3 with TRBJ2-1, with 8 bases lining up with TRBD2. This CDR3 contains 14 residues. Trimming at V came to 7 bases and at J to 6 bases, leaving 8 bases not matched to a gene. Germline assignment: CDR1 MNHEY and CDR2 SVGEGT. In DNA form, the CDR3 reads TGTGCCAGCACCGGGGGACTAGAGACCAATGAGCAGTTCTTC. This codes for CASTGGLETNEQFF.